What follows are 23 T cell receptor beta chains derived from one specimen sequenced in a study of PD-L1 blockade in urothelial cancer (dated by TCRdb to the late 2010s). To prepare the library, the immunoSEQ multiplex PCR assay was applied. Entries here come from immuneACCESS through TCRdb and include only in-frame sequences with V and J called. Some clones fail to appear in such tables; in the studies checked, an unresolved V gene covers under half of the shortfall, and the cause of the remainder is unknown. This sample holds under 55,000 clones; 84% were observed only once. In total, the top ten clones hold about 5.6% of the sample. Specimen: PBMCs, collected around atezolizumab (anti-PD-L1) treatment. Receptors were obtained from a man in his forties with urothelial cancer.

V is TRBV28 and J is TRBJ1-2; TRBD1 matches 8 bases. Trimming took 6 bases from V and 4 from J; bases not matched to a gene: 10. Germline CDR1 MDHEN, CDR2 SYDVKM. The CDR3 runs 15 residues. The CDR3 region is CASRRDRQGTYGYTF. The CDR3 nucleotides read TGTGCCAGCAGGCGGGACCGACAGGGGACCTATGGCTACACCTTC.

The chain employs TRBV28 and TRBJ1-2, with unresolved D. There are 11 residues in the CDR3. V gave up 5 bases and J gave up 2 bases, with 3 bases separating them. The germline V gene encodes CDR1 MDHEN and CDR2 SYDVKM. CDR3 nucleotides: TGTGCCAGCAGTAGCAACTATGGCTACACCTTC. Its protein product is CASSSNYGYTF.

The chain carries TRBV23-1 and TRBJ2-7, with D tentatively TRBD2 (6 bases). TRBV23-1 is an ORF, with its function uncertain. The length of the CDR3 is 15 residues. V lost 8 bases and J lost 3, with 20 bases in between. The CDR3 DNA reads TGCGCCAGCCTTAGGGCGGGGTTAAACAGCTACGAGCAGTACTTC. Its translation is CASLRAGLNSYEQYF.

The J gene is TRBJ2-2, the V gene TRBV2; no firm D call. The CDR3 has 13 residues. CDR1 is SNHLY, CDR2 FYNNEI, per germline. Trimming removed 5 bases from V and 8 bases from J, with 12 bases in between. CDR3 in amino acids: CASSFLEVGELFF. CDR3 DNA: TGTGCCAGCAGTTTCCTAGAAGTGGGGGAGCTGTTTTTT.

The DNA of the CDR3 is TGTGCCACCAGCAGAGTTCGAACAGGTGGAGCGGAGACCCAGTACTTC. Its translation is CATSRVRTGGAETQYF. The rearrangement links TRBV15 to TRBJ2-5; a possible D gene is TRBD1 (5 bases). V gave up 1 base and J gave up 5 bases, with 17 bases separating them. The CDR3 sequence is 16 residues long. Germline V gene data show CDR1 as LNHNV and CDR2 as YYDKDF (reference sequence).

The rearrangement links TRBV7-8 to TRBJ2-7; 7 nucleotides align to TRBD1. The CDR3 contains 14 residues. CDR1 SGHVS and CDR2 FQNEAQ come from the germline V gene. Trimming cost V 2 bases and J 2 bases; bases outside gene matches: 3. This chain's CDR3 is CASSLRDRAYEQYF. As DNA, the CDR3 is TGTGCCAGCAGCTTAAGGGACAGAGCCTACGAGCAGTACTTC.

This clone was detected only once. This chain links TRBV29-1 with TRBJ1-1; 8 bases map to TRBD1. In germline, CDR1 is SQVTM, CDR2 ANQGSEA. The CDR3 loop spans 11 amino acids. The trim removed 5 bases at V and 8 bases at J, leaving 4 bases unmatched. CDR3 sequence (DNA): TGCAGCGTTATGGGACAGGCGGAAGCTTTCTTT. Residues: CSVMGQAEAFF.

This chain links TRBV7-9 with TRBJ1-1, with a tentative D call TRBD1 (6 bases). V was cut by 3 bases and J by 1 base, with 9 bases left in between. The germline V gene encodes CDR1 SEHNR and CDR2 FQNEAQ (reference sequence). This CDR3 has 14 amino acids. The CDR3 loop reads CASSLQGSNTEAFF. In nucleotides, the CDR3 is TGTGCCAGCAGCTTGCAGGGGTCGAACACTGAAGCTTTCTTT.

The chain has TRBV7-9 and TRBJ1-2; 8 bases are shared with TRBD1. This CDR3 spans 15 amino acids. The trim removed 1 base at V and 4 bases at J, leaving 5 bases unmatched. CDR1 is SEHNR, CDR2 FQNEAQ, per germline (reference sequence). CDR3 nucleotides: TGTGCCAGCAGCTTAGGTCAGGGGGCCGCCTATGGCTACACCTTC. Protein product: CASSLGQGAAYGYTF.

The chain has TRBV4-1 and TRBJ2-1; D remains unclear. Germline V gene data show CDR1 as MGHRA and CDR2 as YSYEKL. The V gene lost 0 bases and the J gene lost 8 bases, with 20 bases spanning the gap. The CDR3 is 17 residues long. CDR3 nucleotides: TGCGCCAGCAGCCAAGAGGTTTCCGCGGCGCCGTCGGATGAGCAGTTCTTC. The encoded protein is CASSQEVSAAPSDEQFF.

The chain carries TRBV7-9 and TRBJ2-7, with 10 nucleotides matching TRBD2. CDR3 length: 16 amino acids. Germline V lookup: CDR1 SEHNR, CDR2 FQNEAQ (reference sequence). V gave up 6 bases and J gave up 2 bases; unmatched junction bases: 10. The CDR3 nucleotides are TGTGCCAGCAGTCCACCCCTAGCGGGAGTCGCCTACGAGCAGTACTTC. Encoded protein: CASSPPLAGVAYEQYF.

The rearrangement links TRBV28 to TRBJ1-2; D possibly corresponds to TRBD1 (5 bases). The V gene lost 6 bases and the J gene lost 8 bases, with 19 bases spanning the gap. This CDR3 has 14 amino acids. The germline V gene has CDR1 MDHEN and CDR2 SYDVKM. The CDR3 DNA sequence: TGTGCCAGCAGCCCACAGTCCAGGGAGGAAGGCTACACCTTC. Residues: CASSPQSREEGYTF.

There are a few counts of this clone. The CDR3 nucleotides read TGCGCCAGCAGCCAAGGGGGGGGTTTAGGTGGCTACACCTTC. Protein sequence: CASSQGGGLGGYTF. The V gene is TRBV4-1, the J gene TRBJ1-2; possible D gene TRBD1, 5 bases. CDR3 length: 14 amino acids. CDR1 is MGHRA, CDR2 YSYEKL, per germline. Trimming cost V 1 base and J 7 bases, with 13 bases left between them.

The chain has TRBV10-2 and TRBJ2-7; 7 bases align to TRBD2. With 8 bases clipped from V and 7 bases from J, the junction kept 11 bases outside the gene matches. Germline CDR1 reads WSHSY; CDR2 reads SAAADI. CDR3 length: 13 amino acids. CDR3 in DNA: TGCGCCAGCTCCCCTGCGGGAGAGGGTGAGCAGTACTTC. It encodes CASSPAGEGEQYF.

The chain links TRBV28 to TRBJ2-7, with 7 bases that match TRBD1. Germline V lookup: CDR1 MDHEN, CDR2 SYDVKM. V shed 8 bases and J 4 bases; nucleotides not matched to a gene: 11. This CDR3 region has 14 residues. CDR3 DNA: TGTGCCAGCCTTCGCCGGGACAGATTGTACGAGCAGTACTTC. Amino acid sequence: CASLRRDRLYEQYF.

This rearrangement joins TRBV2 to TRBJ1-1; D remains unclear. V was pared by 6 bases and J by 4 bases, with 15 bases between. Germline-derived CDR1 and CDR2 are SNHLY and FYNNEI. The CDR3 runs 14 residues. The CDR3, as DNA: TGTGCCAGCAGGTCCGAGGTCGGGAGCACTGAAGCTTTCTTT. The encoded protein is CASRSEVGSTEAFF.

This chain uses TRBV19 with TRBJ1-5, with 10 bases fitting TRBD1. Germline CDR1 and CDR2: LNHDA and SQIVND (reference sequence). The trim removed 4 bases at V and 7 bases at J, leaving 13 bases unmatched. The CDR3 loop spans 17 amino acids. The DNA of the CDR3 is TGTGCCAGTAGTACGGGACAGGGGCTTGTTGTAATCCAGCCCCAGCATTTT. This encodes CASSTGQGLVVIQPQHF.

The V gene is TRBV6-5, the J gene TRBJ2-2, with TRBD1 matching 8 bases. Looked up from germline, CDR1 is MNHEY and CDR2 is SVGAGI. The V and J ends lost 1 base and 6 bases, in that order; junction bases with no gene match: 4. The CDR3 runs to 15 residues. The CDR3 here is CASSYLRQGSGELFF. CDR3 nucleotides: TGTGCCAGCAGTTACTTGCGACAGGGGTCCGGGGAGCTGTTTTTT.

This rearrangement joins TRBV19 to TRBJ2-2; 8 positions agree with TRBD2. The CDR3 runs 15 residues. Germline-derived CDR1 and CDR2 are LNHDA and SQIVND (reference sequence). V lost 3 bases to trimming and J lost 4 bases; unmatched junction nucleotides: 4. As DNA, the CDR3 is TGTGCCAGTAGTATTAAAGCGGGGGTCACCGGGGAGCTGTTTTTT. This gives the protein CASSIKAGVTGELFF.

The V gene is TRBV6-5, the J gene TRBJ1-3; unclear D gene. V lost 3 bases to trimming and J lost 0 bases, with 9 bases between them. Germline-derived CDR1 and CDR2 are MNHEY and SVGAGI. The CDR3 has 15 residues. The CDR3 loop reads CASSYGPPSGNTIYF. The DNA for the CDR3 is TGTGCCAGCAGTTATGGGCCCCCCTCTGGAAACACCATATATTTT.

The chain uses TRBV7-8 and TRBJ2-7, with 8 bases aligning to TRBD1. The CDR3 is 14 residues long. The junction had 7 bases not matched to a gene; V was cut back by 3 bases and J by 6 bases. The germline CDR1 and CDR2 sequences are SGHVS and FQNEAQ. In DNA, the CDR3 is TGTGCCAGCAGCTTTGGAGACAGGGGACCCGAGCAGTACTTC. It encodes CASSFGDRGPEQYF.

The V call is TRBV6-5, the J call TRBJ2-2; 7 bases fit TRBD1. This CDR3 region has 14 residues. J was trimmed by 7 bases and V by 7 bases; bases with no gene match: 9. Germline CDR1 reads MNHEY; CDR2 reads SVGAGI. The CDR3 region is CASKKPDRIGELFF. CDR3 nucleotides: TGTGCCAGCAAGAAGCCGGACAGGATCGGGGAGCTGTTTTTT.

V gene TRBV27 combines with J gene TRBJ2-7; a weak D match, TRBD2 (6 bases). Trimming removed 6 bases from V and 0 bases from J, with 15 bases in between. CDR3 length equals 15 residues. Per germline, CDR1 MNHEY and CDR2 SMNVEV (reference sequence). Here the CDR3 reads CASSQGRLGSYEQYF. Written as DNA, the CDR3 is TGTGCCAGCAGCCAAGGGAGGTTGGGCTCCTACGAGCAGTACTTC.